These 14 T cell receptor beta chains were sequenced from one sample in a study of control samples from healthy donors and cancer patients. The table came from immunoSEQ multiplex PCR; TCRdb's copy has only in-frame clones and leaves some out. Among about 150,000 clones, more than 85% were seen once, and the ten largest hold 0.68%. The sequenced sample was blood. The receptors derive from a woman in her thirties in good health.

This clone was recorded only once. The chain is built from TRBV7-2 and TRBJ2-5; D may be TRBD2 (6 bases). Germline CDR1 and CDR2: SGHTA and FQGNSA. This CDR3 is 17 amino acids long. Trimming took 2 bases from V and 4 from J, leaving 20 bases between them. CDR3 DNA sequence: TGTGCCAGCAGCTTATCTCCCCGGAGGGGCCTCCTAGAGACCCAGTACTTC. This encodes CASSLSPRRGLLETQYF.

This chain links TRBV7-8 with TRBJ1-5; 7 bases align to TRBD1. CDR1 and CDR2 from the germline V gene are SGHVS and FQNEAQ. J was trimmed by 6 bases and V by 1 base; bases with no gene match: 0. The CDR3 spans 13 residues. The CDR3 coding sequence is TGTGCCAGCAGCTTAGACAGGGGTCAGCCCCAGCATTTT. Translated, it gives CASSLDRGQPQHF. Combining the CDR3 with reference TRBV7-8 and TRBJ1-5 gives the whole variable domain GAGVSQSPRYKVAKRGQDVALRCDPISGHVSLFWYQQALGQGPEFLTYFQNEAQLDKSGLPSDRFFAERPEGSVSTLKIQRTQQEDSAVYLCASSLDRGQPQHFGDGTRLSIL.

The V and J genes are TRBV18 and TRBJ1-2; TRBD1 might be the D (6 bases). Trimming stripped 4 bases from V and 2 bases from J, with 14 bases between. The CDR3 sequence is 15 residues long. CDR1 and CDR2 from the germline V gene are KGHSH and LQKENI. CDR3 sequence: CASSLWTEKNYGYTF. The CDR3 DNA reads TGTGCCAGCTCACTTTGGACAGAAAAGAACTATGGCTACACCTTC.

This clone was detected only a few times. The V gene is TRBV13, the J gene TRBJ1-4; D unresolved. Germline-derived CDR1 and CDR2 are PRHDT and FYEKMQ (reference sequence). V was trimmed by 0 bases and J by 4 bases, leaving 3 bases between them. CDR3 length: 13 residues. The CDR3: CASSLGGNEKLFF. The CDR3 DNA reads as TGTGCCAGCAGCTTAGGCGGTAATGAAAAACTGTTTTTT. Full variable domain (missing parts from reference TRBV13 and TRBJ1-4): AAGVIQSPRHLIKEKRETATLKCYPIPRHDTVYWYQQGPGQDPQFLISFYEKMQSDKGSIPDRFSAQQFSDYHSELNMSSLELGDSALYFCASSLGGNEKLFFGSGTQLSVL.

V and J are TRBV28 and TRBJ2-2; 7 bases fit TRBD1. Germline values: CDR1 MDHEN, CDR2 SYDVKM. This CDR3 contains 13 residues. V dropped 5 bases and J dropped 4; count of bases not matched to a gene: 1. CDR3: CASSAGGTGELFF. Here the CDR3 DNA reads TGTGCCAGCAGTGCAGGGGGCACCGGGGAGCTGTTTTTT.

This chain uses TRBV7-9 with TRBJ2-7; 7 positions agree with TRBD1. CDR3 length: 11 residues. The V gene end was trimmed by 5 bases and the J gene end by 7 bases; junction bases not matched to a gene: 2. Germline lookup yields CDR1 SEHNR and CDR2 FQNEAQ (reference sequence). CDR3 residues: CASSPGGEQYF. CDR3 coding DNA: TGTGCCAGCAGCCCAGGGGGAGAGCAGTACTTC.

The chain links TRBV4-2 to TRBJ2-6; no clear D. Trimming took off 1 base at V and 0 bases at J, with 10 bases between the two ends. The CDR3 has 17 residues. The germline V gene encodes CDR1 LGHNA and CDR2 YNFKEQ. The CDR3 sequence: CASSQGLRVSGANVLTF. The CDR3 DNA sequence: TGTGCCAGCAGCCAAGGGCTAAGAGTCTCTGGGGCCAACGTCCTGACTTTC.

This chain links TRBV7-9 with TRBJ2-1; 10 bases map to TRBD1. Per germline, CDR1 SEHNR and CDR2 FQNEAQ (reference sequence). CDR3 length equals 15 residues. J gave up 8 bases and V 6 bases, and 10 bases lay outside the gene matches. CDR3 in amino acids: CASSPGTGVRHEQFF. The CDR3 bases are TGTGCCAGCAGTCCCGGGACAGGGGTCCGCCATGAGCAGTTCTTC.

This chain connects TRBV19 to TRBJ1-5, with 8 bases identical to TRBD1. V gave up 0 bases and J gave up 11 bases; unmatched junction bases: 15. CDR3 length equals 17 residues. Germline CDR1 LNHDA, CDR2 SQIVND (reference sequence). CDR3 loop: CASSIDRFGAGGLSQHF. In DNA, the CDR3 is TGTGCCAGTAGTATAGATAGGTTTGGGGCAGGGGGCCTGTCCCAGCATTTT.

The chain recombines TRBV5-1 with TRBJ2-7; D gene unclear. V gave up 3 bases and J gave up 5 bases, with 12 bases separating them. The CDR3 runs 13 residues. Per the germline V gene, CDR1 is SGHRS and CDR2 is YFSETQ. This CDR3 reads CASSSDGSNEQYF. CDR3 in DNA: TGCGCCAGCAGCTCAGATGGATCGAACGAGCAGTACTTC.

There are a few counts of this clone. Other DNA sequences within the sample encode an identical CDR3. The DNA of the CDR3 is TGCAGTGCTAGTAAGGGTGGGGGAGGGTCGTACAATGAGCAGTTCTTC. It yields the protein CSASKGGGGSYNEQFF. The rearrangement links TRBV20-1 to TRBJ2-1, with TRBD2 identical over 7 bases. Germline CDR1 reads DFQATT; CDR2 reads SNEGSKA (reference sequence). This CDR3 comprises 16 residues. V was pared by 3 bases and J by 4 bases, with 12 bases of the junction left unmatched.

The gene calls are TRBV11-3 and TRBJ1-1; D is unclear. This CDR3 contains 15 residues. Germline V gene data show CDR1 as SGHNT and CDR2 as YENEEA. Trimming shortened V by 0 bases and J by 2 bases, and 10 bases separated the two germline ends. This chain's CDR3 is CASSLDGRYNTEAFF. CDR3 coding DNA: TGTGCCAGCAGCTTAGATGGCAGATACAACACTGAAGCTTTCTTT.

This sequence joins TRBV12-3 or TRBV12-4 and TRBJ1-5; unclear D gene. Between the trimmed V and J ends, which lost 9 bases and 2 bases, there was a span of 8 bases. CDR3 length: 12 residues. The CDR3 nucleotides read TGTGCCAGTGACCAAGGCAATCAGCCCCAGCATTTT. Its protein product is CASDQGNQPQHF.

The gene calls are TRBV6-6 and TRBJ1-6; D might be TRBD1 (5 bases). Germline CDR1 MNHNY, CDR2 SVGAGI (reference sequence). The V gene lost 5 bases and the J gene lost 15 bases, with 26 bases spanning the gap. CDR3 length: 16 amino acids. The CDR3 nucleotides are TGTGCCAGCAGTCGATTGGGGGGGGTACTCAGGAGGGGCCTCCACTTT. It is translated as CASSRLGGVLRRGLHF.